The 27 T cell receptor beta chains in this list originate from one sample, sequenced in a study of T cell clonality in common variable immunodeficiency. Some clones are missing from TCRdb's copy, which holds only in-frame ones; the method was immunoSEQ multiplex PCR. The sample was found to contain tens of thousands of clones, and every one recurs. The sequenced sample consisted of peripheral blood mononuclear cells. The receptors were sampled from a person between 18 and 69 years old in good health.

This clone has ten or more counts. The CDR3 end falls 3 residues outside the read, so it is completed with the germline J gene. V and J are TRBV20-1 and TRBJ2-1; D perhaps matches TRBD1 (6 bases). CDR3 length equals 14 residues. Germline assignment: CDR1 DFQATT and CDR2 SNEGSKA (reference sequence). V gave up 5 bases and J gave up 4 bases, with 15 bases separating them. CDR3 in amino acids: CSAQGTAKYNEQFF. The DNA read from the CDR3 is TGCAGTGCTCAGGGGACGGCTAAATACAATGAG.

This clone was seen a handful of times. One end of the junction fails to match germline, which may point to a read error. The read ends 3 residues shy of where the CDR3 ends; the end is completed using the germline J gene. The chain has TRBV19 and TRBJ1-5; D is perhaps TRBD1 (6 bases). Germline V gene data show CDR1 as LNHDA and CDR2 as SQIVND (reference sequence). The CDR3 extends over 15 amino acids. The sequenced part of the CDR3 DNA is TGTGTCAGTAGTTCACCTGACAGGTACAATCAGCCC. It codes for CVSSSPDRYNQP. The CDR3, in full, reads CVSSSPDRYNQPQHF.

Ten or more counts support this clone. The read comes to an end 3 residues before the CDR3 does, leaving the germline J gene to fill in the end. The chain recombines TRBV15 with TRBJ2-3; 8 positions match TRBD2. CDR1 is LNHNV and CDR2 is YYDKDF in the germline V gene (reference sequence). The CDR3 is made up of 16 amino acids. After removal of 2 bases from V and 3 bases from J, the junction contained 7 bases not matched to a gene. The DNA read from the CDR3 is TGTGCCACCAGCAGATCCCCGGGACTAGGTACAGATACG. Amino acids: CATSRSPGLGTDT. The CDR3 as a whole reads CATSRSPGLGTDTQYF.

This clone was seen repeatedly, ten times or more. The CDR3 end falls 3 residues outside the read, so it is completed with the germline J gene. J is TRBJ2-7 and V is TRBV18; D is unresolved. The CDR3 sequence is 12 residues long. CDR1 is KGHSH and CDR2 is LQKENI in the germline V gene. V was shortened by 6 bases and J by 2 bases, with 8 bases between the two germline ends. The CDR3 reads CASSPGPYEQYF. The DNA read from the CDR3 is TGTGCCAGCTCCCCAGGCCCCTACGAG. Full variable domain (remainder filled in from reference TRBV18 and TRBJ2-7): NAGVMQNPRHLVRRRGQEARLRCSPMKGHSHVYWYRQLPEEGLKFMVYLQKENIIDESGMPKERFSAEFPKEGPSILRIQQVVRGDSAAYFCASSPGPYEQYFGPGTRLTVT.

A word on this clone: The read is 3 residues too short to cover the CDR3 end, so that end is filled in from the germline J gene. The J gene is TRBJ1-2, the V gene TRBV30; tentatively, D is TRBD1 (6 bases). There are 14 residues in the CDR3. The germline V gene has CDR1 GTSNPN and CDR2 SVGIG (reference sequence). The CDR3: CAWSPGTWDGDYTF. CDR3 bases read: TGTGCCTGGAGTCCAGGGACATGGGATGGCGAC.

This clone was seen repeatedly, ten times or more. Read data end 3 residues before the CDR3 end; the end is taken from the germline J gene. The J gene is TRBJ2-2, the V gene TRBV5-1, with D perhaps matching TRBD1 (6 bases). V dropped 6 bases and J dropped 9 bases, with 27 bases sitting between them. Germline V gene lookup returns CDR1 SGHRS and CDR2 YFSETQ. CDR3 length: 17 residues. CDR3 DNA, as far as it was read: TGCGCCAGCACGCCACCGGGACACACAACCACCCACCGGGAG. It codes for CASTPPGHTTTHRE. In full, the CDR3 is CASTPPGHTTTHRELFF.

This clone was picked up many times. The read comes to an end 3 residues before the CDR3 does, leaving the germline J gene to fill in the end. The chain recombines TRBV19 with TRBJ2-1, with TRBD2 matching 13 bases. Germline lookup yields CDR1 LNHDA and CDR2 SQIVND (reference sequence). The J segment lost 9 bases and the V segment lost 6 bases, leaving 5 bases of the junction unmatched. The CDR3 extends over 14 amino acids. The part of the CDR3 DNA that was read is TGTGCCAGTAGCCTACTAGCGGGGGGGACTGAG. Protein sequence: CASSLLAGGTE. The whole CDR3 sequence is CASSLLAGGTEQFF.

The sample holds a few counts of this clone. The CDR3 loop reads CASSRQGGQYF. Partial CDR3 DNA: TGTGCCAGCAGCAGACAGGGCGGT. The genes are TRBV7-9 and TRBJ2-4, with TRBD1 identical over 7 bases. The read ends 3 residues before the CDR3 terminus; that terminus is restored from the germline J gene. The CDR3 spans 11 residues. Germline CDR1 is SEHNR and CDR2 is FQNEAQ (reference sequence).

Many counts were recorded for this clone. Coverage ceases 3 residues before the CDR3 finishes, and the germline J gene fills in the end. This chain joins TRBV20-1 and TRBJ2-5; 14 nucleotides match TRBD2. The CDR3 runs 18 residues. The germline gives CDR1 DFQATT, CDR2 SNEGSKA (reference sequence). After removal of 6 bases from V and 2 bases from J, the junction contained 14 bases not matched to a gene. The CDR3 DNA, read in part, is TGCAGTGCCACGCCGATTCCCGGGACTAGCGGGGGACAAGAGACC. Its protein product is CSATPIPGTSGGQET. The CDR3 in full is CSATPIPGTSGGQETQYF.

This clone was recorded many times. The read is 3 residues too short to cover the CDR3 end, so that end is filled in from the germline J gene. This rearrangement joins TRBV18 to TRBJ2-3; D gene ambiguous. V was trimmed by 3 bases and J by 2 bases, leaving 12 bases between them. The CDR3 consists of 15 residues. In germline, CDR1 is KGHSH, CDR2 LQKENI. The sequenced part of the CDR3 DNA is TGTGCCAGCTCACCGGCGAGCACAGCCACAGATACG. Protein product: CASSPASTATDT. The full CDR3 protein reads CASSPASTATDTQYF.

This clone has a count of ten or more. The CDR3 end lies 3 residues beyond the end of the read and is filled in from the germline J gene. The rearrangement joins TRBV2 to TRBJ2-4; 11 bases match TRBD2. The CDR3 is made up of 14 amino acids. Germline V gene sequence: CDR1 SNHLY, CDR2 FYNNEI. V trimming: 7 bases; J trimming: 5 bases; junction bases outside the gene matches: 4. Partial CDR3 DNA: TGTGCCAGCAAAGGACTAGCGGGCGAAAACATT. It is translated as CASKGLAGENI. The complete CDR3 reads CASKGLAGENIQYF.

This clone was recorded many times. CDR3 DNA, as far as it was read: TGTGCCAGCAGTGTTAATAGCGGGTTCGAG. Translation gives CASSVNSGFE. The whole CDR3 reads CASSVNSGFEQYF. J is TRBJ2-7 and V is TRBV6-1; 7 nucleotides line up with TRBD2. The CDR3 extends 3 residues past the end of the read, so its final part is completed from the germline J gene. CDR1 is MNHNS, CDR2 SASEGT, per germline. The CDR3 has 13 amino acids. V shed 4 bases and J 6 bases; nucleotides not matched to a gene: 6.

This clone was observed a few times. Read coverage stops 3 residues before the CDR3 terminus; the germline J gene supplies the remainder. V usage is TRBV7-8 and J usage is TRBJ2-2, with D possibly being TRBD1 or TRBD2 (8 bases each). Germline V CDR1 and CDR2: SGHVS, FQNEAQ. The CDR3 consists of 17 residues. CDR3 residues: CASSLASGTGNNSPLFF. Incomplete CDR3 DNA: TGTGCCAGCAGCTTAGCTAGCGGGACAGGCAATAATTCACCG.

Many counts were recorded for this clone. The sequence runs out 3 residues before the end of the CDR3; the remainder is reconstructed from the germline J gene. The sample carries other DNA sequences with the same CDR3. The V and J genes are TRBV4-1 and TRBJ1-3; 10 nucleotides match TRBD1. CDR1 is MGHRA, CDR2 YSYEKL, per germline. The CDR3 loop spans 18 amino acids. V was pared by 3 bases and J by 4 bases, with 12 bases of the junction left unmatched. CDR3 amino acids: CASSQSGTGVLRGNTIYF. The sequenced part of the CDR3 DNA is TGCGCCAGCAGCCAGTCCGGGACAGGGGTTCTCCGAGGAAACACC.

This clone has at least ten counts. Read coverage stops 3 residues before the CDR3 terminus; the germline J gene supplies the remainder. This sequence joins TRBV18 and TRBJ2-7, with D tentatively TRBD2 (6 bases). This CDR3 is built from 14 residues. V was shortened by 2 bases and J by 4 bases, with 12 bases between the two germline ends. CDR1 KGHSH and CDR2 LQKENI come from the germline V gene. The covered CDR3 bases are TGTGCCAGCTCACCAGGTTTAGCGGTTTACGAG. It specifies CASSPGLAVYE. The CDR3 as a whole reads CASSPGLAVYEQYF.

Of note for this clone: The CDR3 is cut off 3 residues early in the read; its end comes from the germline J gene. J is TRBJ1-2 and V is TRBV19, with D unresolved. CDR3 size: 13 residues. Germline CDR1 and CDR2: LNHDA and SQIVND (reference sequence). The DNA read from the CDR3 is TGTGCCAGTAGTAGTAGCGGGAGCCATGAC. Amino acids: CASSSSGSHD. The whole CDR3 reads CASSSSGSHDYTF.

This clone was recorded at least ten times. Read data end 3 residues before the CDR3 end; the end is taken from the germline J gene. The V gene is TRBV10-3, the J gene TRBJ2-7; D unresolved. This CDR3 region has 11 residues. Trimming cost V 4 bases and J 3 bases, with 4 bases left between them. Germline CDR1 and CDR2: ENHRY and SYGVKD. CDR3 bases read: TGTGCCATCAGTGCGGGCTACGAG. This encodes CAISAGYE. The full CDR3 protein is CAISAGYEQYF.

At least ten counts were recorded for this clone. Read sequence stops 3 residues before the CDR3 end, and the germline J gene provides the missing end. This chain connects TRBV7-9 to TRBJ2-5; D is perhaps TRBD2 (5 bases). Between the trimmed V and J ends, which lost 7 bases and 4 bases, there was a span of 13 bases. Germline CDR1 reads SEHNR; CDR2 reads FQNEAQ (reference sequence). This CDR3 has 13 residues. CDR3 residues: CASNPLALETQYF. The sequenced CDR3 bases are TGTGCCAGCAACCCCCTAGCCCTAGAGACC.

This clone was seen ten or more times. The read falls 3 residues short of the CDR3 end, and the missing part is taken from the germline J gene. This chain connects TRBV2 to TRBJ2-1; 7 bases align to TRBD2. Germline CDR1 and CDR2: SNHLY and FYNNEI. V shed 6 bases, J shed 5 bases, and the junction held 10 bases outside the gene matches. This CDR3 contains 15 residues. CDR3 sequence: CASRRLAGVDNEQFF. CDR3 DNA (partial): TGTGCCAGCAGAAGACTAGCTGGAGTAGACAATGAG.

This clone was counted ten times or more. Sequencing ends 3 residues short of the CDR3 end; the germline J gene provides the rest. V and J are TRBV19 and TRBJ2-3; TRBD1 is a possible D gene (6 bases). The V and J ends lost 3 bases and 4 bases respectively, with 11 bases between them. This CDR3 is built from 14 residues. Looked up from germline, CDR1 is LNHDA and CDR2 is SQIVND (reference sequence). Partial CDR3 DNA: TGTGCCAGTAGTATGGGGCAGGGGCCAGATACG. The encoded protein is CASSMGQGPDT. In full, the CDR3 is CASSMGQGPDTQYF.

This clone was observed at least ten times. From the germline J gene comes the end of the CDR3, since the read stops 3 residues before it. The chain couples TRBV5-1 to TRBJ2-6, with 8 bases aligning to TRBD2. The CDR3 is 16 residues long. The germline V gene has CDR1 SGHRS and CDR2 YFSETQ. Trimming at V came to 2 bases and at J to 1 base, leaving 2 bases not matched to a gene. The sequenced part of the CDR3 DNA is TGCGCCAGCAGCTTCGCGGGAGGTTCTGGGGCCAACGTC. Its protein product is CASSFAGGSGANV. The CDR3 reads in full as CASSFAGGSGANVLTF.

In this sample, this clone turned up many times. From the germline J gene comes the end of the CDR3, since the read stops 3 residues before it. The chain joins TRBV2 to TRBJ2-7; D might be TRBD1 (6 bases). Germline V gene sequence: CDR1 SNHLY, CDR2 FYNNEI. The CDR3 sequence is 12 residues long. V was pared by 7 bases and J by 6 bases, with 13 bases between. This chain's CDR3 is CASNDRNSEQYF. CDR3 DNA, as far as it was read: TGTGCCAGCAATGACAGGAATTCCGAG.

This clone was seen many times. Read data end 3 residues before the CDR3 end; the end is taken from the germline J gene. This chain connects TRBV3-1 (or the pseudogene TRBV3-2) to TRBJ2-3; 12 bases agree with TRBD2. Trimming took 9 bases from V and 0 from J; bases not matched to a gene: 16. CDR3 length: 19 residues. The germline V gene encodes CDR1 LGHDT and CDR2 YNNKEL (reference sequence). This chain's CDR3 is CARLTWTSGTHPSTDTQYF. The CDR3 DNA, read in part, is TGTGCCAGACTTACCTGGACTAGCGGGACCCACCCTAGCACAGATACG.

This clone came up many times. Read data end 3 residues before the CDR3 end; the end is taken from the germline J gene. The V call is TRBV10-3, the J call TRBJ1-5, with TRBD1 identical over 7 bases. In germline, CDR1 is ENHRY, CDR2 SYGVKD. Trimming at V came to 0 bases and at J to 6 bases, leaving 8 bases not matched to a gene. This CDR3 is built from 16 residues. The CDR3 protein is CAISESTDRVGQPQHF. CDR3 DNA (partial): TGTGCCATCAGTGAGTCGACCGACAGGGTCGGTCAGCCC.

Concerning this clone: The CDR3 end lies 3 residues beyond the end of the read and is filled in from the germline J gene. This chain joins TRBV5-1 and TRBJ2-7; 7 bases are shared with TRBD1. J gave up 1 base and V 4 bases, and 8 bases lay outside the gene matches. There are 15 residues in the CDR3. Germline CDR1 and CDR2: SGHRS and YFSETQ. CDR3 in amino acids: CASSLEGARSYEQYF. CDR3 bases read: TGCGCCAGCAGCCTAGAGGGGGCCAGGTCCTACGAG.

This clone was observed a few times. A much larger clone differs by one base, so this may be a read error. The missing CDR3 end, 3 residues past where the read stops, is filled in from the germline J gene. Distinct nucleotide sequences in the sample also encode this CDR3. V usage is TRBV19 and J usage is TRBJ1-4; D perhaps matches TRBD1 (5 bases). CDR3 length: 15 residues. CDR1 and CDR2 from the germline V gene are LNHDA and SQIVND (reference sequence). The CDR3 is CASSFQASGANVLFF. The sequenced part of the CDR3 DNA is TGTGCCAGTAGCTTCCAGGCGTCTGGGGCCAACGTA.

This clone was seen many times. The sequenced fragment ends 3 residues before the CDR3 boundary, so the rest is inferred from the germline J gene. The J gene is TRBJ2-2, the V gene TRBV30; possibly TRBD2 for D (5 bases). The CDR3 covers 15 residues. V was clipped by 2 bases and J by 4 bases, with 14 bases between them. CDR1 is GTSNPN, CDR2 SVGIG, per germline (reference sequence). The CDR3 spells CAWSNEGAGTGELFF. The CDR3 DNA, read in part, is TGTGCCTGGAGTAATGAGGGTGCGGGCACCGGGGAG.